This entry lists 16 T cell receptor beta chains sequenced from one sample in a study of naive and memory T cell subsets. The beta constant-region primer was an equimolar mix of two oligonucleotides covering TRBC1 and TRBC2. Using its own MiXCR run on the UMI-ligation and nested PCR reads, TCRdb lists one record per CDR3 protein. The sample lists approximately 21,000 distinct CDR3 sequences; approximately 11% were seen once. Sequencing used central memory CD8+ T cells from blood. These receptors were collected from a human donor in good health.

The chain has TRBV6-1 and TRBJ2-5, with 10 bases identical to TRBD2. This CDR3 has 16 amino acids. CDR1 and CDR2 (germline): MNHNS, SASEGT. The J segment lost 5 bases and the V segment lost 2 bases, leaving 8 bases of the junction unmatched. This CDR3 is CASSEPSGSLVETQYF. The CDR3 DNA follows: TGTGCCAGCAGTGAACCTAGCGGGAGTTTAGTGGAGACCCAGTACTTC.

The DNA for the CDR3 is TGTGCCAGCAGCTTAGATTACCGGCCACCGCGACATGAGCAGTTCTTC. This gives the protein CASSLDYRPPRHEQFF. The V and J genes are TRBV11-2 and TRBJ2-1; D not resolved. Per the germline V gene, CDR1 is SGHAT and CDR2 is FQNNGV. The CDR3 is 16 residues long. Between the trimmed V and J ends, which lost 0 bases and 8 bases, there was a span of 17 bases.

This clonotype has a count of ten or more. This chain connects TRBV6-5 to TRBJ1-3; D not resolved. V was cut by 0 bases and J by 8 bases, with 17 bases left in between. The V gene's germline CDR1 is MNHEY and CDR2 SVGAGI. CDR3 length: 16 amino acids. The chain's CDR3 is CASSYSISIRGDTIYF. As DNA, the CDR3 is TGTGCCAGCAGTTACTCGATATCTATTCGAGGAGACACCATATATTTT.

This clonotype was recorded many times. This chain uses TRBV7-6 with TRBJ2-1; D is unresolved. Deletions cut 8 bases from V and 9 bases from J, with 14 bases between. The CDR3 covers 12 residues. Germline CDR1 is SGHVS and CDR2 is FNYEAQ. CDR3 in amino acids: CASADFTVEQFF. The CDR3, as DNA: TGTGCCAGCGCCGATTTCACGGTTGAGCAGTTCTTC.

This clonotype was recorded many times. V and J are TRBV20-1 and TRBJ2-1; weak D call: TRBD2 (6 bases). Germline V gives CDR1 DFQATT, CDR2 SNEGSKA (reference sequence). The CDR3 runs 16 residues. Deletions cut 4 bases from V and 0 bases from J, with 16 bases between. CDR3 sequence reads: CSAIVAELSSYNEQFF. CDR3 bases: TGCAGTGCTATTGTAGCGGAATTGAGCTCCTACAATGAGCAGTTCTTC.

This clonotype showed up many times. The genes are TRBV6-5 and TRBJ1-6; 9 nucleotides agree with TRBD1. Trimming took 8 bases from V and 1 from J; bases not matched to a gene: 3. Germline-derived CDR1 and CDR2 are MNHEY and SVGAGI. The CDR3 is made up of 15 amino acids. The CDR3 coding sequence is TGTGCCAGCGGACAGGGGCTTTCCTATAATTCACCCCTCCACTTT. This codes for CASGQGLSYNSPLHF.

For this clonotype: The junction differs from germline at one of its ends, possibly a read error. The V and J genes are TRBV29-1 and TRBJ1-6, with D possibly matching TRBD1 (6 bases). Germline values: CDR1 SQVTM, CDR2 ANQGSEA. CDR3 length equals 13 residues. CDR3 bases: TGCAGCGTTGGGGACAACAAAGGTTCACACCTCCACTTT. Amino acid sequence: CSVGDNKGSHLHF.

This chain uses TRBV7-3 with TRBJ2-3; 8 bases are a match to TRBD2. The CDR3 totals 14 residues. Trimming removed 2 bases from V and 6 bases from J; junction bases left unmatched: 4. From germline, CDR1 is SGHTA and CDR2 FQGTGA. The CDR3 loop reads CASSLAGGLDTQYF. CDR3 nucleotides: TGTGCCAGCAGCTTAGCGGGGGGCTTGGATACGCAGTATTTT.

Many counts were recorded for this clonotype. J is TRBJ2-1 and V is TRBV29-1; the D is unclear. The V end was cut by 0 bases, the J end by 4 bases, with 4 bases between. CDR3 length equals 12 residues. Germline CDR1 SQVTM, CDR2 ANQGSEA. The CDR3 loop reads CSVEERYNEQFF. DNA for the CDR3: TGCAGCGTTGAAGAACGTTACAATGAGCAGTTCTTC.

In its sample, this clonotype was seen a few times. The J gene is TRBJ1-5, the V gene TRBV7-2; D not certain. The CDR3 contains 12 residues. Trimming left V 5 bases short and J 4 bases short, with 6 bases between. CDR1 and CDR2 (germline): SGHTA, FQGNSA. The CDR3 loop is CASSDENQPQHF. CDR3 in DNA: TGTGCCAGCAGCGACGAGAATCAGCCCCAGCATTTT.

This clonotype was observed a few times. V usage is TRBV28 and J usage is TRBJ2-5, with 8 bases identical to TRBD1. The length of the CDR3 is 15 residues. The germline CDR1 and CDR2 sequences are MDHEN and SYDVKM. V lost 3 bases and J lost 3; bases outside the gene matches: 6. The DNA for the CDR3 is TGTGCCAGCAGTTTCTTTTTGGACAGGGAAGAGACCCAGTACTTC. Translation gives CASSFFLDREETQYF.

At least ten counts were recorded for this clonotype. This sequence joins TRBV30 and TRBJ1-2; D is possibly TRBD1 (5 bases). Germline values: CDR1 GTSNPN, CDR2 SVGIG (reference sequence). This CDR3 has 15 residues. Trimming removed 1 base at V and 4 bases at J, with 16 bases between. CDR3 in amino acids: CAWSAQGARTYGYTF. In nucleotides, the CDR3 is TGTGCCTGGAGTGCCCAAGGGGCCCGGACCTATGGCTACACCTTC.

This clonotype was counted between two and nine times. CDR3 amino acids: CASRSTRGLTPNYNEQFF. The DNA for the CDR3 is TGTGCCAGCAGAAGTACTAGGGGACTTACCCCCAACTACAATGAGCAGTTCTTC. The chain carries TRBV12-3 or TRBV12-4 and TRBJ2-1; maybe TRBD2 (6 bases). This CDR3 region has 18 residues. V lost 6 bases to trimming and J lost 3 bases, with 24 bases between them.

This clonotype was seen many times. This chain connects TRBV4-1 to TRBJ2-3; D might be TRBD1 (6 bases). CDR1 is MGHRA and CDR2 is YSYEKL in the germline V gene. Trimming stripped 0 bases from V and 7 bases from J, with 14 bases between. The CDR3 runs 15 residues. The CDR3 sequence: CASSQDWDTGYTQYF. CDR3 DNA: TGCGCCAGCAGCCAAGATTGGGACACAGGATATACGCAGTATTTT.

The table lists this clonotype with many counts. The chain uses TRBV20-1 and TRBJ2-7; perhaps TRBD2 as D (5 bases). With 2 bases removed from V and 6 bases from J, the gap between germline ends came to 14 bases. The CDR3 totals 13 residues. Germline lookup yields CDR1 DFQATT and CDR2 SNEGSKA (reference sequence). The CDR3 here is CSARLSRGLEQYF. The DNA of the CDR3 is TGCAGTGCTAGATTAAGTCGGGGTCTCGAGCAGTACTTC.

This clonotype has only a few counts. The V and J genes are TRBV7-6 and TRBJ2-5; 10 positions agree with TRBD2. V shed 3 bases, J shed 1 base, and the junction held 2 bases outside the gene matches. CDR3 length equals 15 residues. The germline gives CDR1 SGHVS, CDR2 FNYEAQ. The chain's CDR3 is CASSFGLAVQETQYF. As DNA, the CDR3 is TGTGCCAGCAGCTTCGGACTAGCGGTCCAAGAGACCCAGTACTTC.